These T cell receptor beta chains were read from a single sample in a study of spatial heterogeneity in lung cancer. Each CDR3 protein gets one entry after TCRdb re-called the 5' RACE reads with MiXCR. The sample records about 120,000 distinct CDR3 sequences, 9% to 15% being singletons. The sequencing here drew on PBMCs, taken at follow-up. The receptors originated from a male donor with early-stage non-small cell lung cancer. Both conserved end residues are part of each CDR3. D genes are given only for firm matches. Expanded clones are given a class, and other clones once, few, many or no size at all.

>many|-|TRBJ2-5|TRBV28|11
CASQGQETQYF
TGTGCCAGCCAGGGTCAAGAGACCCAGTACTTC
>-|TRBD2|TRBJ2-7|TRBV5-1|13
CASSPRTSGEQYF
TGCGCCAGCAGCCCGCGGACTAGCGGGGAGCAGTACTTC
>few|-|TRBJ2-1|TRBV29-1|14
CSVLPGVGYNEQFF
TGCAGCGTCCTACCCGGGGTAGGATACAATGAGCAGTTCTTC
>-|-|TRBJ2-5|TRBV28|13
CASMGSLQETQYF
TGTGCCAGCATGGGCAGCCTACAAGAGACCCAGTACTTC
>-|TRBD1|TRBJ2-4|TRBV12-3/TRBV12-4|20
CASSFRTGGTGTLAKNIQYF
TGTGCCAGCAGTTTTAGAACAGGGGGCACCGGGACGCTAGCCAAAAACATTCAGTACTTC
>many|-|TRBJ2-3|TRBV3-1|13
CASTQRNIDTQYF
TGTGCCAGCACCCAGCGGAATATAGATACGCAGTATTTT
>few|-|TRBJ1-1|TRBV20-1|14
CSATFRKSNTEAFF
TGCAGTGCTACATTTCGGAAGTCGAACACTGAAGCTTTCTTT
>many|-|TRBJ2-7|TRBV29-1|16
CSVEVAAEGSWYEQYF
TGCAGCGTTGAAGTGGCAGCCGAAGGGTCGTGGTACGAGCAGTACTTC
>-|TRBD1|TRBJ2-7|TRBV18|13
CASSPGGKDEQYF
TGTGCCAGCTCCCCAGGGGGCAAGGACGAGCAGTACTTC
>once|-|TRBJ1-6|TRBV2|15
CASSERRGDNSPLHF
TGTGCCAGCAGTGAAAGACGGGGGGATAATTCACCCCTCCACTTT